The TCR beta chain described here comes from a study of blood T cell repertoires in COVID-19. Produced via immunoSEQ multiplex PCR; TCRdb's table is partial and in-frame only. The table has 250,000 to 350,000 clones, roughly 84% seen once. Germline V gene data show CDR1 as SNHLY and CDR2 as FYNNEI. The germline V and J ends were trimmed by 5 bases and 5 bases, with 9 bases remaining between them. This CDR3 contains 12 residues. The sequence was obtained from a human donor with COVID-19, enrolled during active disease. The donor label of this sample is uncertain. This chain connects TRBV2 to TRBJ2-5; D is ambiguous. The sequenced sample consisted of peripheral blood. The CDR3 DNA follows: TGTGCCAGCAGTATTAGCTGGGAGACCCAGTACTTC. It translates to CASSISWETQYF. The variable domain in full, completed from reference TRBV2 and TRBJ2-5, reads EPEVTQTPSHQVTQMGQEVILRCVPISNHLYFYWYRQILGQKVEFLVSFYNNEISEKSEIFDDQFSVERPDGSNFTLKIRSTKLEDSAMYFCASSISWETQYFGPGTRLLVL.